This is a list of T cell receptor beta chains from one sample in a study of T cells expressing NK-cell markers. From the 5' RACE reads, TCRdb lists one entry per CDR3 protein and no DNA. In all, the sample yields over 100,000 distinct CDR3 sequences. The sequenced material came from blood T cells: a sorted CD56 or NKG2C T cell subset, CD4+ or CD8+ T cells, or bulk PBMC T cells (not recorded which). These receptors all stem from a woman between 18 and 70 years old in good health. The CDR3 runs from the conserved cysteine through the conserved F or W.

cdr3_aa: CSVEDPRNYEQYF
v_call: TRBV29-1
j_call: TRBJ2-7

cdr3_aa: CASSLGAGELFF
v_call: TRBV11-3
j_call: TRBJ2-2

cdr3_aa: CASRNRDKNTEAFF
v_call: TRBV12-3/TRBV12-4
j_call: TRBJ1-1

cdr3_aa: CASSLFGGTDTQYF
v_call: TRBV7-6
j_call: TRBJ2-3

cdr3_aa: CASSNRDGNEKLFF
v_call: TRBV27
j_call: TRBJ1-4

cdr3_aa: CASSYMMVSNEQFF
v_call: TRBV7-9
j_call: TRBJ2-1

cdr3_aa: CASSVAGYYNEQFF
v_call: TRBV9
j_call: TRBJ2-1

cdr3_aa: CASSFGTGHEKLFF
v_call: TRBV5-6
j_call: TRBJ1-4

cdr3_aa: CASSPWDGPSGNTIYF
v_call: TRBV2
j_call: TRBJ1-3

cdr3_aa: CASSQVGNADTQYF
v_call: TRBV3-1
j_call: TRBJ2-3

cdr3_aa: CASSLGFEQFF
v_call: TRBV7-3
j_call: TRBJ2-1